Shown below are 25 T cell receptor beta chains from a single sample sequenced in a study of blood T cell repertoires in COVID-19. The data were produced by immunoSEQ multiplex PCR, yet TCRdb's version contains in-frame clones alone and is incomplete. Found here are a few hundred thousand clones, approximately 87% of them singletons; the top ten hold approximately 6.2%. The specimen sequenced was peripheral blood. These receptors originate from a man in his 60s who had recovered from COVID-19.

This sequence joins TRBV5-4 and TRBJ1-1; 7 nucleotides line up with TRBD1. The ends lost 4 bases at V and 2 bases at J; junction bases unmatched: 8. The CDR3 spans 15 residues. Germline loops: CDR1 SGHNT, CDR2 YYREEE (reference sequence). CDR3 region: CASSITGTDNTEAFF. Written as DNA, the CDR3 is TGTGCCAGCAGCATAACCGGGACAGACAACACTGAAGCTTTCTTT.

This clone was seen only once. V usage is TRBV6-5 and J usage is TRBJ1-2; possible D gene TRBD1, 5 bases. Trimming removed 3 bases at V and 4 bases at J, with 15 bases between. In germline, CDR1 is MNHEY, CDR2 SVGAGI. The CDR3 runs to 15 residues. CDR3 residues: CASSYSTGGAYGYTF. The CDR3 DNA sequence: TGTGCCAGCAGTTATTCGACCGGCGGGGCCTATGGCTACACCTTC.

The V call is TRBV18, the J call TRBJ2-1, with 10 nucleotides matching TRBD2. Germline CDR1 reads KGHSH; CDR2 reads LQKENI. The CDR3 runs to 16 residues. The trim removed 6 bases at V and 10 bases at J, leaving 15 bases unmatched. In nucleotides, the CDR3 is TGTGCCAGCTCTTCTTCTAGCGGGAGTGGCGTGGCCGAGCAGTTCTTC. Its protein product is CASSSSSGSGVAEQFF.

Concerning this clone: The sample holds other DNA sequences that translate to the same CDR3. The genes are TRBV6-5 and TRBJ2-3; 12 bases are shared with TRBD2. V dropped 0 bases and J dropped 3; count of bases not matched to a gene: 1. The CDR3 has 16 residues. Germline values: CDR1 MNHEY, CDR2 SVGAGI. The CDR3 reads CASSYSTSGGTDTQYF. The CDR3 DNA reads as TGTGCCAGCAGTTACTCCACTAGCGGGGGGACAGATACGCAGTATTTT.

This clone came up once. The chain couples TRBV5-8 to TRBJ2-7; a possible D gene is TRBD1 (5 bases). With 4 bases removed from V and 0 bases from J, the gap between germline ends came to 11 bases. CDR1 and CDR2 from the germline V gene are SGHTS and YDEGEE. The CDR3 runs to 14 residues. CDR3 protein: CASSRTTGSYEQYF. CDR3 nucleotide sequence: TGTGCCAGCAGCCGGACAACCGGCTCCTACGAGCAGTACTTC.

In DNA form, the CDR3 reads TGTGCCAGCAGTGCGACAGGGAAATCACCCCTCCACTTT. It yields the protein CASSATGKSPLHF. This chain connects TRBV6-2 or TRBV6-3 to TRBJ1-6, with 7 bases identical to TRBD1. Unmatched junction bases numbered 5, after V lost 5 bases and J lost 10 bases. CDR1 and CDR2 (germline): MNHEY, SVGEGT. The CDR3 is 13 amino acids.

The chain links TRBV5-1 to TRBJ2-3, with 9 bases that match TRBD2. After removal of 0 bases from V and 3 bases from J, the junction contained 5 bases not matched to a gene. The CDR3 covers 16 residues. Germline V gene data show CDR1 as SGHRS and CDR2 as YFSETQ. CDR3 nucleotide sequence: TGCGCCAGCAGCTTGGTAGCGGGAGCCCCTACAGATACGCAGTATTTT. Translated, it gives CASSLVAGAPTDTQYF.

V is TRBV24-1 and J is TRBJ1-2; 9 bases line up with TRBD1. The trim removed 5 bases at V and 8 bases at J, leaving 5 bases unmatched. CDR3 size: 13 residues. Looked up from germline, CDR1 is KGHDR and CDR2 is SFDVKD. CDR3 bases: TGTGCCACCAGTGCTCGGACAGGGGAAGGCTACACCTTC. Protein: CATSARTGEGYTF.

This rearrangement joins TRBV7-2 to TRBJ2-3; 7 nucleotides align to TRBD2. V trimming: 7 bases; J trimming: 6 bases; junction bases outside the gene matches: 10. Germline CDR1 SGHTA, CDR2 FQGNSA. The CDR3 extends over 14 amino acids. The chain's CDR3 is CASTGGSPGDTQYF. The CDR3 region has the DNA TGTGCCAGCACGGGGGGTTCACCCGGGGATACGCAGTATTTT. The full variable domain, with the rest looked up from reference TRBV7-2 and TRBJ2-3, is GAGVSQSPSNKVTEKGKDVELRCDPISGHTALYWYRQSLGQGLEFLIYFQGNSAPDKSGLPSDRFSAERTGGSVSTLTIQRTQQEDSAVYLCASTGGSPGDTQYFGPGTRLTVL.

CDR3 protein: CASSLKGLSGELFF. CDR3 coding DNA: TGTGCCAGCAGCTTAAAGGGACTAAGCGGGGAGCTGTTTTTT. This rearrangement joins TRBV7-2 to TRBJ2-2; TRBD2 matches 7 bases. The CDR3 is made up of 14 amino acids. Germline V CDR1 and CDR2: SGHTA, FQGNSA. V trimming: 2 bases; J trimming: 7 bases; junction bases outside the gene matches: 4.

The V and J genes are TRBV5-5 and TRBJ2-7; TRBD2 matches at 14 bases. The germline V gene encodes CDR1 SGHKS and CDR2 YYEKEE (reference sequence). The length of the CDR3 is 18 residues. The V and J ends lost 4 bases and 2 bases, in that order; junction bases with no gene match: 11. In nucleotides, the CDR3 is TGTGCCAGCAGCACTCCGACTAGCGGGAGGGCTTATACCTACGAGCAGTACTTC. It codes for CASSTPTSGRAYTYEQYF.

The chain has TRBV14 and TRBJ2-1, with D possibly TRBD2 on 5 matching bases. The CDR3 is 17 residues long. The germline CDR1 and CDR2 sequences are SGHDN and FVKESK. V was pared by 1 base and J by 0 bases, with 13 bases between. In nucleotides, the CDR3 is TGTGCCAGCAGCCAAGTAGGTAGCGTGAGCTCCTACAATGAGCAGTTCTTC. Its translation is CASSQVGSVSSYNEQFF.

The chain recombines TRBV18 with TRBJ2-1; D not resolved. V was shortened by 3 bases and J by 5 bases, with 8 bases between the two germline ends. This CDR3 has 13 amino acids. Germline lookup yields CDR1 KGHSH and CDR2 LQKENI. The CDR3 reads CASSPLGDNEQFF. The DNA of the CDR3 is TGTGCCAGCTCACCCCTCGGAGACAATGAGCAGTTCTTC.

CDR3 protein: CATSDTGLYGYTF. The CDR3 DNA reads as TGTGCCACCAGTGATACGGGTCTCTATGGCTACACCTTC. The chain couples TRBV24-1 to TRBJ1-2; D unclear. Germline values: CDR1 KGHDR, CDR2 SFDVKD. CDR3 length: 13 residues. The ends were cut back, 3 bases at V and 4 bases at J, with 8 bases in the middle.

This clone showed up just once. The chain employs TRBV5-4 and TRBJ2-6, with a tentative D call TRBD1 (5 bases). The CDR3 contains 14 residues. The germline CDR1 and CDR2 sequences are SGHNT and YYREEE (reference sequence). Trimming took off 4 bases at V and 1 base at J, with 6 bases between the two ends. Written as DNA, the CDR3 is TGTGCCAGCAGCCCAGGGTCTGGGGCCAACGTCCTGACTTTC. Its translation is CASSPGSGANVLTF.

The chain has TRBV19 and TRBJ1-2, with D possibly matching TRBD1 (5 bases). Germline CDR1 and CDR2: LNHDA and SQIVND (reference sequence). The CDR3 runs 14 residues. Trimming took 5 bases from V and 7 from J, leaving 17 bases between them. The CDR3 nucleotides are TGTGCCAGTAGTCGCGGTGGGGCCGTGAGTGGCTACACCTTC. It encodes CASSRGGAVSGYTF.

The V call is TRBV5-1, the J call TRBJ2-3; 7 bases align to TRBD2. CDR1 SGHRS and CDR2 YFSETQ come from the germline V gene. The J segment lost 4 bases and the V segment lost 4 bases, leaving 3 bases of the junction unmatched. The CDR3 sequence is 13 residues long. In DNA, the CDR3 is TGCGCCAGCAGCCCGACTAGCCCAGATACGCAGTATTTT. It specifies CASSPTSPDTQYF.

V usage is TRBV7-3 and J usage is TRBJ1-5, with TRBD1 matching 12 bases. Germline V gene lookup returns CDR1 SGHTA and CDR2 FQGTGA. The CDR3 spans 17 residues. V gave up 0 bases and J gave up 0 bases; unmatched junction bases: 0. CDR3 sequence (DNA): TGTGCCAGCAGCTTAACGGGACAGGGGGCTAGCAATCAGCCCCAGCATTTT. Residues: CASSLTGQGASNQPQHF.

V usage is TRBV28 and J usage is TRBJ1-2; D is uncertain. Germline assignment: CDR1 MDHEN and CDR2 SYDVKM. V shed 5 bases and J shed 7 bases, with 23 bases lying between them. CDR3 size: 16 residues. CDR3 loop: CASSPDRLPGEGGYTF. The CDR3 DNA follows: TGTGCCAGCAGTCCTGATCGACTCCCCGGGGAGGGTGGCTACACCTTC.

The chain is built from TRBV5-5 and TRBJ2-1; D is unresolved. Per the germline V gene, CDR1 is SGHKS and CDR2 is YYEKEE (reference sequence). This CDR3 contains 15 residues. V was pared by 1 base and J by 4 bases, with 12 bases between. CDR3 in DNA: TGTGCCAGCAGCTTGCGAACAGCCGATTACAATGAGCAGTTCTTC. Protein: CASSLRTADYNEQFF. The full variable domain, rest sourced from reference TRBV5-5 and TRBJ2-1, is DAGVTQSPTHLIKTRGQQVTLRCSPISGHKSVSWYQQVLGQGPQFIFQYYEKEERGRGNFPDRFSARQFPNYSSELNVNALLLGDSALYLCASSLRTADYNEQFFGPGTRLTVL.

The V and J genes are TRBV9 and TRBJ2-7; D not resolved. V was clipped by 0 bases and J by 2 bases, with 9 bases between them. This CDR3 spans 14 amino acids. The germline V gene encodes CDR1 SGDLS and CDR2 YYNGEE. In DNA, the CDR3 is TGTGCCAGCAGCGTAGGCGGAGTTGCCTACGAGCAGTACTTC. Amino acids: CASSVGGVAYEQYF. Complete variable domain (other parts from reference TRBV9 and TRBJ2-7): DSGVTQTPKHLITATGQRVTLRCSPRSGDLSVYWYQQSLDQGLQFLIQYYNGEERAKGNILERFSAQQFPDLHSELNLSSLELGDSALYFCASSVGGVAYEQYFGPGTRLTVT.

In its sample, this clone was seen many times. DNA for the CDR3: TGTGCCAGCTCACCAGGGATAGCGGGAGGAAGGTACACCGGGGAGCTGTTTTTT. It specifies CASSPGIAGGRYTGELFF. The V call is TRBV18, the J call TRBJ2-2; TRBD2 agrees at 10 bases. The CDR3 length is 18 residues. Trimming took 2 bases from V and 3 from J; bases not matched to a gene: 9. In germline, CDR1 is KGHSH, CDR2 LQKENI.

The genes are TRBV28 and TRBJ1-4, with TRBD1 matching over 10 bases. The CDR3 spans 19 residues. From germline, CDR1 is MDHEN and CDR2 SYDVKM. The ends lost 4 bases at V and 3 bases at J; junction bases unmatched: 14. The CDR3, as DNA: TGTGCCAGCAGTTCCCCCGGGACAGGGGTCTCCTATTCTAATGAAAAACTGTTTTTT. Amino acids: CASSSPGTGVSYSNEKLFF.

The chain combines TRBV18 with TRBJ1-3, with 8 nucleotides matching TRBD1. The CDR3 totals 15 residues. The V and J ends lost 3 bases and 8 bases, in that order; junction bases with no gene match: 9. Germline-derived CDR1 and CDR2 are KGHSH and LQKENI. DNA of the CDR3: TGTGCCAGCTCACCGCTCGGGCAGGGGGCTGACACCATATATTTT. Amino acid sequence: CASSPLGQGADTIYF.

The chain links TRBV18 to TRBJ2-7; the match to TRBD2 covers 11 bases. The CDR3 is made up of 16 amino acids. The J segment lost 3 bases and the V segment lost 3 bases, leaving 7 bases of the junction unmatched. CDR1 KGHSH and CDR2 LQKENI come from the germline V gene. The CDR3 nucleotides are TGTGCCAGCTCACCGAGTCGAACTAGCGGGGGCTACGAGCAGTACTTC. It specifies CASSPSRTSGGYEQYF.